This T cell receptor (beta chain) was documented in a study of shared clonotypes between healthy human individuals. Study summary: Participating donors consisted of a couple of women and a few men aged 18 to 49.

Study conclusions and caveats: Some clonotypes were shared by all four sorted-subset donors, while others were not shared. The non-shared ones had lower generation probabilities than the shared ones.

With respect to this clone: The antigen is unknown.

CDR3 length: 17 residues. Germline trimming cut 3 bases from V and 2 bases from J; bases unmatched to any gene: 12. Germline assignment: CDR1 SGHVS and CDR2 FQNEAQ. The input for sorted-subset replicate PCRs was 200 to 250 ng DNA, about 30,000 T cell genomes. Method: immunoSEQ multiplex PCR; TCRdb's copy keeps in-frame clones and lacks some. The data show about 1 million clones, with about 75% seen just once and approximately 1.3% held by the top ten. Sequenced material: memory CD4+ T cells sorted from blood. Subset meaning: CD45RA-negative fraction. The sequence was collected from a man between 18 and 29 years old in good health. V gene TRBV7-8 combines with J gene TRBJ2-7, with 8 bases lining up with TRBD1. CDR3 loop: CASSLRDRMALPYEQYF. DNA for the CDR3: TGTGCCAGCAGCTTGCGGGACAGGATGGCCCTCCCCTACGAGCAGTACTTC.